A single sample gave rise to the 5 T cell receptor beta chains below, sequenced in a study of shared clonotypes between healthy human individuals. Assay used: immunoSEQ multiplex PCR; TCRdb lists only in-frame clones, some missing. The sample has roughly 530,000 clones; about 96% are singletons. Sequenced: naive CD4+ T cells sorted from blood. Subset in this sample: CD45RA+ positively selected. All receptors derive from a woman in her twenties or thirties in good health.

The rearrangement links TRBV7-2 to TRBJ1-1; TRBD1 aligns across 8 bases. V trimming: 1 base; J trimming: 6 bases; junction bases outside the gene matches: 7. The CDR3 runs to 15 residues. Germline-derived CDR1 and CDR2 are SGHTA and FQGNSA. CDR3 bases: TGTGCCAGCAGCTTAGGCGGGACAGGTTATTCTGAAGCTTTCTTT. This sequence encodes CASSLGGTGYSEAFF.

To note about this clone: The same CDR3 arises from other DNA sequences in this sample as well. The V gene is TRBV5-1, the J gene TRBJ1-4, with D maybe TRBD1 (5 bases). The CDR3 is 14 amino acids. The germline CDR1 and CDR2 sequences are SGHRS and YFSETQ. Trimming cost V 0 bases and J 7 bases, with 10 bases left between them. The CDR3, as DNA: TGCGCCAGCAGCTTGGCCGGGGGTGCTGAAAAACTGTTTTTT. Its translation is CASSLAGGAEKLFF.

The chain joins TRBV7-2 to TRBJ1-5; D unresolved. Trimming took off 4 bases at V and 6 bases at J, with 10 bases between the two ends. The germline CDR1 and CDR2 sequences are SGHTA and FQGNSA. CDR3 length: 13 residues. CDR3 bases: TGTGCCAGCAGCTCTAACACGGGTCAGCCCCAGCATTTT. It translates to CASSSNTGQPQHF.

The chain recombines TRBV28 with TRBJ2-5, with 10 bases matching TRBD1. There are 17 residues in the CDR3. Losses at the gene ends were 4 bases for V and 5 bases for J; bases not matched to a gene: 13. Per germline, CDR1 MDHEN and CDR2 SYDVKM. The CDR3, as DNA: TGTGCCAGCAGTTCCCCCCCCGGGACAGGGGAGGGGGAGACCCAGTACTTC. Residues: CASSSPPGTGEGETQYF.

This chain links TRBV5-5 with TRBJ2-3; tentatively, D is TRBD1 (5 bases). This CDR3 is 16 amino acids long. The germline V gene encodes CDR1 SGHKS and CDR2 YYEKEE (reference sequence). With 3 bases removed from V and 4 bases from J, the gap between germline ends came to 18 bases. The CDR3: CASSSTQRGSPDTQYF. The CDR3 DNA follows: TGTGCCAGCAGCTCCACTCAAAGGGGAAGCCCAGATACGCAGTATTTT.